The 9 T cell receptor beta chains listed next were all sequenced from one sample in a study of T cell changes during pregnancy in multiple sclerosis. Sequenced by immunoSEQ multiplex PCR; TCRdb stores in-frame clones only, minus some. This sample has approximately 34,000 clones, with about nine tenths found just once. The specimen comprised CD8+ T cells from peripheral blood mononuclear cells, sampled before pregnancy. These receptors originate from a female donor with multiple sclerosis, enrolled in a pregnancy study.

The chain is built from TRBV7-9 and TRBJ1-2; 7 bases line up with TRBD1. The CDR3 consists of 17 residues. V trimming: 2 bases; J trimming: 2 bases; junction bases outside the gene matches: 11. In germline, CDR1 is SEHNR, CDR2 FQNEAQ (reference sequence). CDR3 bases: TGTGCCAGCAGCTTACTCGCGGGGGGACAGCCGAACTATGGCTACACCTTC. Translated: CASSLLAGGQPNYGYTF.

The J gene is TRBJ1-1, the V gene TRBV5-1; a weak D match, TRBD1 (6 bases). The V gene lost 5 bases and the J gene lost 6 bases, with 14 bases spanning the gap. The CDR3 is 13 amino acids. Germline V gene sequence: CDR1 SGHRS, CDR2 YFSETQ. The CDR3 spells CASRPPGDPEAFF. The CDR3 DNA sequence: TGCGCCAGCAGACCACCAGGGGACCCTGAAGCTTTCTTT.

This clone was counted a single time. The chain combines TRBV27 with TRBJ2-7; D is ambiguous. The CDR3 is made up of 12 amino acids. Per germline, CDR1 MNHEY and CDR2 SMNVEV (reference sequence). V was trimmed by 8 bases and J by 0 bases, leaving 8 bases between them. The DNA for the CDR3 is TGTGCCAGCGGTGGTAGCTCCTACGAGCAGTACTTC. Translating gives CASGGSSYEQYF.

The genes are TRBV10-1 and TRBJ2-7; TRBD2 matches 9 bases. With V trimmed by 0 bases and J by 1 base, 10 bases remained unmatched. The CDR3 has 18 amino acids. CDR1 is WNHNN, CDR2 SYGVQD, per germline (reference sequence). CDR3 protein: CASSESIIAGVNSYEQYF. The CDR3 DNA reads TGCGCCAGCAGTGAGTCGATAATAGCGGGAGTTAATTCCTACGAGCAGTACTTC.

V gene TRBV27 combines with J gene TRBJ2-4; 8 nucleotides agree with TRBD1. The CDR3 runs to 14 residues. Germline V gene lookup returns CDR1 MNHEY and CDR2 SMNVEV (reference sequence). Germline trimming cut 2 bases from V and 10 bases from J; bases unmatched to any gene: 7. The DNA for the CDR3 is TGTGCCAGCAGTTTAGGGACAGGAGTTGGAATTCAGTACTTC. Translating it yields CASSLGTGVGIQYF.

This clone was recorded a few times. This chain links TRBV18 with TRBJ2-7; D perhaps matches TRBD1 (5 bases). CDR3 length equals 15 residues. Looked up from germline, CDR1 is KGHSH and CDR2 is LQKENI. The V end was cut by 6 bases, the J end by 3 bases, with 18 bases between. In nucleotides, the CDR3 is TGTGCCAGCTCGCCAGGGCTCCAGAGATACTACGAGCAGTACTTC. It is translated as CASSPGLQRYYEQYF.

This chain connects TRBV5-4 to TRBJ2-2; 9 bases map to TRBD1. The CDR3 spans 15 residues. J gave up 5 bases and V 3 bases, and 5 bases lay outside the gene matches. In germline, CDR1 is SGHNT, CDR2 YYREEE (reference sequence). CDR3 residues: CASSSGTGWTGELFF. The CDR3 DNA reads TGTGCCAGCAGCTCCGGGACAGGGTGGACCGGGGAGCTGTTTTTT.

This sequence joins TRBV27 and TRBJ2-1, with 12 bases that match TRBD2. With V trimmed by 2 bases and J by 8 bases, 4 bases remained unmatched. Germline V gene sequence: CDR1 MNHEY, CDR2 SMNVEV (reference sequence). The CDR3 runs to 15 residues. The CDR3 spells CASSLILAGGYEQFF. CDR3 nucleotide sequence: TGTGCCAGCAGTTTAATACTAGCGGGGGGTTATGAGCAGTTCTTC.

The chain couples TRBV5-8 to TRBJ1-1; D not certain. The CDR3 extends over 17 amino acids. The germline CDR1 and CDR2 sequences are SGHTS and YDEGEE. The V end lost 0 bases, the J end lost 3 bases, and 18 bases lay between the germline ends. CDR3 region: CASSLEFGGRNYTEAFF. The CDR3 DNA sequence: TGTGCCAGCAGCTTGGAATTCGGAGGCAGGAATTACACTGAAGCTTTCTTT.